Listed below are T cell receptor beta chains from one sample, sequenced in a study of cytomegalovirus exposure and HLA in healthy donors. Libraries were prepared by immunoSEQ multiplex PCR; TCRdb keeps only in-frame clonotypes and omits some of them. The sample shows some 130,000 clones, 80% to 90% of them seen only once. The specimen was PBMCs. These receptors were obtained from a male donor in good health and CMV-seropositive. Each CDR3 is given with its conserved first and last residue. A D gene is named only where the DNA matches it firmly. Not every row has a clone size; where given, it reads once, few, many or a size class.

few	TRBJ2-3	-	TRBV6-1	CASILRGFSTDTQYF	TGTGCCAGCATCCTCCGAGGGTTTAGCACAGATACGCAGTATTTT
-	TRBJ1-5	-	TRBV19	CASSPAGRGNQPQHF	TGTGCCAGTAGTCCGGCGGGAAGGGGCAATCAGCCCCAGCATTTT
-	TRBJ2-1	TRBD2	TRBV29-1	CSVTPLAGVEQFF	TGCAGCGTCACCCCTCTAGCGGGAGTTGAGCAGTTCTTC
-	TRBJ2-7	-	TRBV19	CASSIGAVGNHYEQYF	TGTGCCAGTAGTATAGGGGCAGTTGGCAACCACTACGAGCAGTACTTC
-	TRBJ2-7	-	TRBV5-8	CASSLALYRVPYYEQYF	TGTGCCAGCAGCTTGGCCCTTTACAGGGTACCCTATTACGAGCAGTACTTC
-	TRBJ2-7	-	TRBV6-1	CASSVTASYEQYF	TGTGCCAGCAGTGTGACAGCCTCCTACGAGCAGTACTTC
-	TRBJ1-5	TRBD1	TRBV6-1	CATRQGIMGQPQHF	TGTGCCACCAGACAGGGGATAATGGGTCAGCCCCAGCATTTT
-	TRBJ2-5	TRBD2	TRBV11-1	CASSSSGREETQYF	TGTGCCAGCAGCTCTAGCGGGAGGGAGGAGACCCAGTACTTC
-	TRBJ1-1	-	TRBV19	CASSSNRAVGEAFF	TGTGCCAGTAGTAGCAACAGGGCAGTAGGTGAAGCTTTCTTT
-	TRBJ1-4	TRBD1	TRBV27	CASSPQGLSEKLFF	TGTGCCAGCAGCCCACAGGGGCTGTCCGAAAAACTGTTTTTT
-	TRBJ1-6	TRBD1	TRBV5-4	CASSLETGGNSPLHF	TGTGCCAGCAGCTTGGAGACAGGGGGTAATTCACCCCTCCACTTT
-	TRBJ2-2	-	TRBV7-2	CASSLELTNTGELFF	TGTGCCAGCAGCTTAGAACTAACGAACACCGGGGAGCTGTTTTTT
-	TRBJ1-5	TRBD1	TRBV7-2	CASSLDRGNPNQPQHF	TGTGCCAGCAGCTTAGACAGGGGAAATCCGAATCAGCCCCAGCATTTT
-	TRBJ2-1	TRBD2	TRBV9	CASSVGTSGIDEQFF	TGTGCCAGCAGCGTAGGGACTAGCGGGATAGATGAGCAGTTCTTC
-	TRBJ2-2	-	TRBV4-3	CASSLGLGELFF	TGCGCCAGCAGCCTGGGACTCGGGGAGCTGTTTTTT
-	TRBJ1-6	-	TRBV30	CAWRFSQYNSPLHF	TGTGCCTGGAGATTCTCCCAGTATAATTCACCCCTCCACTTT
-	TRBJ2-5	TRBD2	TRBV9	CASSVAAGGVQQTQYF	TGTGCCAGCAGCGTAGCAGCGGGAGGGGTACAGCAGACCCAGTACTTC
few	TRBJ1-2	-	TRBV6-6	CASSSGVGYGYTF	TGTGCCAGCAGTTCCGGGGTGGGCTATGGCTACACCTTC
-	TRBJ2-5	TRBD2	TRBV7-6	CASSSGLAGEQYF	TGTGCCAGCAGCTCCGGACTAGCGGGAGAGCAGTACTTC
-	TRBJ2-7	-	TRBV28	CATDTGGGREQYF	TGTGCCACCGACACCGGTGGGGGGAGGGAGCAGTACTTC
-	TRBJ2-1	TRBD1	TRBV18	CASSPGQANEQFF	TGTGCCAGCTCACCCGGACAGGCCAATGAGCAGTTCTTC
-	TRBJ2-5	TRBD2	TRBV7-2	CASRGSSGGGETQYF	TGTGCCAGCAGGGGCTCTAGCGGGGGGGGAGAGACCCAGTACTTC
-	TRBJ2-1	TRBD2	TRBV5-8	CASTQGGTNVEQFF	TGTGCCAGCACCCAGGGAGGGACCAACGTTGAGCAGTTCTTC
-	TRBJ1-5	TRBD1	TRBV11-2	CASSLGTGFGQPQHF	TGTGCCAGCAGCTTAGGGACAGGGTTCGGTCAGCCCCAGCATTTT
-	TRBJ2-7	-	TRBV7-2	CASSGRHNEQYF	TGTGCCAGCAGCGGAAGACACAATGAGCAGTACTTC
-	TRBJ1-2	-	TRBV28	CASRSTGPSGYGYTF	TGTGCCAGCAGGTCCACAGGGCCCTCTGGCTATGGCTACACCTTC
-	TRBJ2-1	-	TRBV29-1	CSAAQGPGNEQFF	TGCAGCGCCGCGCAGGGTCCAGGGAATGAGCAGTTCTTC
few	TRBJ2-7	-	TRBV21-1	CASSKGREEGREQYF	TGTGCCAGCAGCAAAGGGCGGGAGGAAGGACGCGAGCAGTACTTC
-	TRBJ2-3	-	TRBV6-6	CASSYVGGLDTQYF	TGTGCCAGCAGTTACGTGGGAGGTTTAGATACGCAGTATTTT
-	TRBJ1-5	-	TRBV5-8	CASSYRSQPQHF	TGTGCCAGCAGCTACAGGTCTCAGCCCCAGCATTTT
-	TRBJ2-7	-	TRBV7-2	CASSLVPGGGREQYF	TGTGCCAGCAGCTTAGTTCCAGGGGGAGGTCGCGAGCAGTACTTC
-	TRBJ2-1	-	TRBV27	CASSLAGSSYNEQFF	TGTGCCAGCAGTTTAGCGGGGAGCTCCTACAATGAGCAGTTCTTC
few	TRBJ1-5	TRBD1	TRBV27	CASRPGQKNQPQHF	TGTGCCAGCAGACCGGGACAGAAGAATCAGCCCCAGCATTTT
-	TRBJ2-1	TRBD1	TRBV19	CASSNGDRGGQFF	TGTGCCAGTAGTAACGGGGACAGGGGAGGGCAGTTCTTC
-	TRBJ2-1	TRBD2	TRBV5-1	CASSSDSGRAHNEQFF	TGCGCCAGCAGCTCGGATAGCGGGAGGGCCCACAATGAGCAGTTCTTC
-	TRBJ2-5	-	TRBV11-2	CASSFLNQETQYF	TGTGCCAGCAGCTTCCTAAACCAAGAGACCCAGTACTTC
-	TRBJ2-7	TRBD2	TRBV7-2	CASSYLYSTSGRHYEQYF	TGTGCCAGCAGCTACCTTTACTCTACTAGCGGGAGACACTACGAGCAGTACTTC
-	TRBJ1-3	-	TRBV28	CASSQRGRGNTIYF	TGTGCCAGCAGCCAAAGGGGCCGTGGAAACACCATATATTTT
-	TRBJ2-7	TRBD2	TRBV28	CASSTTPGLAGGTYEQYF	TGTGCCAGCAGTACTACTCCGGGACTAGCGGGAGGCACCTACGAGCAGTACTTC
-	TRBJ2-7	-	TRBV29-1	CSVEGGSLSYEQYF	TGCAGCGTTGAAGGGGGCAGCTTATCCTACGAGCAGTACTTC
-	TRBJ2-2	-	TRBV7-7	CASSLGLNTGELFF	TGTGCTAGCAGCTTAGGGCTTAACACCGGGGAGCTGTTTTTT
-	TRBJ2-7	-	TRBV4-2	CASSQDLTRGYEQYF	TGTGCCAGCAGCCAAGACCTGACTAGAGGCTACGAGCAGTACTTC
-	TRBJ2-1	TRBD2	TRBV27	CASSFRLADYNEQFF	TGTGCCAGCAGTTTTAGGCTAGCGGATTACAATGAGCAGTTCTTC
-	TRBJ2-7	TRBD2	TRBV7-2	CASSLGAAGEQYF	TGTGCCAGCAGCTTAGGGGCAGCGGGAGAGCAGTACTTC
-	TRBJ2-1	-	TRBV11-3	CASSWRAGGEQFF	TGTGCCAGCAGCTGGAGGGCCGGGGGTGAGCAGTTCTTC
-	TRBJ2-7	-	TRBV5-5	CASSLVPAVYYEQYF	TGTGCCAGCAGCTTGGTGCCAGCGGTCTACTACGAGCAGTACTTC
-	TRBJ1-2	TRBD1	TRBV20-1	CSARTGAYTF	TGCAGTGCAAGGACAGGGGCCTACACCTTC
-	TRBJ2-2	-	TRBV18	CASSPGQANTGELFF	TGTGCCAGCTCACCGGGACAAGCGAACACCGGGGAGCTGTTTTTT
few	TRBJ2-6	TRBD1	TRBV7-9	CASSGQGAGGANVLTF	TGTGCCAGCAGCGGGCAGGGGGCGGGTGGGGCCAACGTCCTGACTTTC
-	TRBJ2-6	TRBD1	TRBV10-1	CASSESSNRGRPLPGANVLTF	TGCGCCAGCAGTGAGTCCTCAAACAGGGGGCGCCCTCTCCCTGGGGCCAACGTCCTGACTTTC
-	TRBJ2-5	-	TRBV7-8	CASSSRAAVAQYF	TGTGCCAGCAGCTCCAGGGCAGCCGTGGCCCAGTACTTC
-	TRBJ2-7	-	TRBV11-1	CASSLVLGGNYEQYF	TGTGCCAGCAGCTTAGTGTTGGGCGGGAACTACGAGCAGTACTTC
-	TRBJ1-2	TRBD1	TRBV18	CASSPQGQEYGYTF	TGTGCCAGCTCACCGCAGGGACAGGAGTATGGCTACACCTTC
-	TRBJ2-3	-	TRBV10-3	CAISTEISSTDTQYF	TGTGCCATCAGCACAGAAATCTCGAGCACAGATACGCAGTATTTT
-	TRBJ1-5	TRBD1	TRBV28	CASSLTGDNQPQHF	TGTGCCAGCAGTTTAACAGGGGACAATCAGCCCCAGCATTTT